Reported below is one T cell receptor beta chain. Its matching antigen is unknown. This specimen comes from a study of cytomegalovirus exposure and HLA in healthy donors. Study context: In a previous analysis, 117 million unique TCR beta sequences were found from about 190 million T cells.

The PCR had 60 Vbeta and 13 Jbeta primers. The assay was immunoSEQ multiplex PCR, and TCRdb's table has in-frame clones only and misses some. This sample yields about 92,000 clones, of which 81% are seen a single time; about 1.2% belongs to the top ten. The CDR3 loop spans 14 amino acids. The ends were cut back, 1 base at V and 1 base at J, with 7 bases in the middle. Germline loops: CDR1 MGHDK, CDR2 SYGVNS. Regarding the study as a whole: Fewer N-insertions (relative to the approximately 700-donor mean) were reportedly seen in an Asian-associated ancestry cluster in a later analysis. Presence/absence comparisons presumed near-even sequencing depth among donors. In a later analysis, at a false discovery rate of 0.05, under 20,000 TCR beta sequences were associated with HLA alleles.

The chain uses TRBV25-1 and TRBJ2-5; the D is unclear. The clonotype originates from a girl aged 2-10 years in good health and CMV-seropositive. Sequencing was carried out using PBMCs. CDR3 amino acids: CASSELASQETQYF. CDR3 in DNA: TGTGCCAGCAGTGAATTAGCCAGCCAAGAGACCCAGTACTTC.